This T cell receptor (beta chain) was captured in a study of Graves' ophthalmopathy and Graves' hyperthyroidism. This clonotype was found many times. RNA transcripts served as template for amplifying TCR beta CDR3 sequences. HTBI-primed RT-PCR formed the first round, and a multiplex PCR formed the second. TCRdb reprocessed the multiplex PCR reads with MiXCR, giving one entry per CDR3 protein. The table lists 600,000 to 950,000 distinct CDR3 sequences, 40% of them singletons. CDR1 SQVTM and CDR2 ANQGSEA come from the germline V gene. The V segment lost 3 bases and the J segment 0 bases; nucleotides outside the gene matches: 6. The CDR3 has 16 amino acids.

Sequencing used peripheral blood. This receptor was taken from an adult man with Graves' ophthalmopathy. The J gene is TRBJ1-2, the V gene TRBV29-1; the match to TRBD1 covers 11 bases. The CDR3 bases are TGCAGCGTTGACCGGACAGGGGGCGCAGCTAACTATGGCTACACCTTC. Its protein is CSVDRTGGAANYGYTF. The entire variable domain, with the rest obtained from reference TRBV29-1 and TRBJ1-2, is as follows: SAVISQKPSRDICQRGTSLTIQCQVDSQVTMMFWYRQQPGQSLTLIATANQGSEATYESGFVIDKFPISRPNLTFSTLTVSNMSPEDSSIYLCSVDRTGGAANYGYTFGSGTRLTVV.